This T cell receptor (beta chain) was profiled in a study of cytomegalovirus exposure and HLA in healthy donors. Donors likely had unrecorded immune exposures despite being nominally healthy when sampled. Notes on the study in general: By a later analysis, the bulk of CMV-associated TCR beta chains appeared HLA-restricted. As immune exposure information, only CMV serostatus was available. A few CMV-associated chains were confirmed in vitro to be specific for CMV antigens.

The V gene end was trimmed by 5 bases and the J gene end by 5 bases; junction bases not matched to a gene: 16. CDR1 is MGHDK, CDR2 SYGVNS, per germline. The CDR3 sequence is 17 residues long. PCR used 60 Vbeta primers and 13 Jbeta primers. Only in-frame clones appear in the TCRdb table, and some are missing; sequencing was by immunoSEQ multiplex PCR. The table lists about 170,000 clones, 70% to 90% of them singletons. A word on this clone: What it binds is not known.

This clonotype was obtained from a male donor in good health and CMV-seronegative. The chain is built from TRBV25-1 and TRBJ2-5, with 8 bases aligning to TRBD1. The sequencing input was PBMCs. CDR3 in amino acids: CASSSFGGQGISETQYF. In nucleotides, the CDR3 is TGTGCCAGCAGTTCTTTTGGAGGACAGGGTATAAGCGAGACCCAGTACTTC.